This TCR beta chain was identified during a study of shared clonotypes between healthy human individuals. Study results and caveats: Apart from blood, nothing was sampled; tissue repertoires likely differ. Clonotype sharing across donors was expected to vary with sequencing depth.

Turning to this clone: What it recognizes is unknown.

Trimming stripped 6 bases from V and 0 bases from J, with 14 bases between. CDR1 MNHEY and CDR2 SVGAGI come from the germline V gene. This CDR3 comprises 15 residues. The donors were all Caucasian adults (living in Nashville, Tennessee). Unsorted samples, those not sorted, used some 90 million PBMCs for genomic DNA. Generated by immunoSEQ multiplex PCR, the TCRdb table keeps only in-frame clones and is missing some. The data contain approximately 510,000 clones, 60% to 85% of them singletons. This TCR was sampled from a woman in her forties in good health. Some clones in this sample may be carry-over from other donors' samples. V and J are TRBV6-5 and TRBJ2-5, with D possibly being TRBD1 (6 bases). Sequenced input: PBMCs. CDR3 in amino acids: CASRFSGHHQETQYF. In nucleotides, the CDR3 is TGTGCCAGCAGGTTCTCGGGACACCACCAAGAGACCCAGTACTTC.